Shown below are 32 T cell receptor beta chains from a single sample sequenced in a study of technical replicates of blood from a few donors. Assay: immunoSEQ multiplex PCR; the TCRdb copy retains only in-frame clones and omits some. The profile shows roughly 60,000 clones, almost 95% of them singletons. The specimen was PBMCs. The receptors here all came from a human donor in good health. Some clones in this sample may be carry-over from other donors' samples.

In its sample, this clone ranks as large. The rearrangement uses TRBV7-2 and TRBJ1-2; 10 bases match TRBD1. V gave up 4 bases and J gave up 3 bases; unmatched junction bases: 5. The CDR3 is made up of 15 amino acids. Germline CDR1 SGHTA, CDR2 FQGNSA. The CDR3 loop is CASSYPGQGYYGYTF. DNA of the CDR3: TGTGCCAGCAGCTACCCGGGACAGGGGTACTATGGCTACACCTTC.

This CDR3 is CASSLDSYYEQYF. The CDR3, as DNA: TGTGCCAGCAGCTTAGATTCCTACTACGAGCAGTACTTC. The rearrangement links TRBV7-2 to TRBJ2-7, with D unclear. V was clipped by 1 base and J by 3 bases, with 7 bases between them. The V gene's germline CDR1 is SGHTA and CDR2 FQGNSA. CDR3 length equals 13 residues. The full variable domain, with the rest looked up from reference TRBV7-2 and TRBJ2-7, is GAGVSQSPSNKVTEKGKDVELRCDPISGHTALYWYRQSLGQGLEFLIYFQGNSAPDKSGLPSDRFSAERTGGSVSTLTIQRTQQEDSAVYLCASSLDSYYEQYFGPGTRLTVT.

The chain employs TRBV4-1 and TRBJ2-5; TRBD2 agrees at 15 bases. Looked up from germline, CDR1 is MGHRA and CDR2 is YSYEKL. The CDR3 totals 20 residues. The V segment lost 2 bases and the J segment 2 bases; nucleotides outside the gene matches: 12. The CDR3 DNA sequence: TGCGCCAGCAGCCAACTCGGACTAGCGGGAGGGAACCATCCGCAAGAGACCCAGTACTTC. It translates to CASSQLGLAGGNHPQETQYF.

Points on this clone: This specimen includes other DNA sequences encoding the same CDR3. The chain couples TRBV5-1 to TRBJ1-3; a possible D gene is TRBD1 (6 bases). CDR3 length equals 14 residues. V lost 1 base and J lost 2, with 7 bases in between. Per germline, CDR1 SGHRS and CDR2 YFSETQ. CDR3 residues: CASSLTGTGNTIYF. CDR3 coding DNA: TGCGCCAGCAGCTTGACAGGGACTGGAAACACCATATATTTT.

The chain joins TRBV30 to TRBJ1-1; 9 bases are a match to TRBD1. Germline V lookup: CDR1 GTSNPN, CDR2 SVGIG (reference sequence). The CDR3 spans 12 residues. The junction had 3 bases not matched to a gene; V was cut back by 2 bases and J by 8 bases. The CDR3 sequence: CAWSSGTGEAFF. In DNA, the CDR3 is TGTGCCTGGAGTTCCGGGACAGGGGAAGCTTTCTTT.

The rearrangement joins TRBV23-1 to TRBJ2-4; D not resolved. TRBV23-1 is known as an ORF, though its function is uncertain. Trimming left V 10 bases short and J 1 base short, with 11 bases between. The CDR3 runs to 13 residues. For the CDR3, the DNA is TGCGCCATCCCCCCTGTGGCCAAAAACATTCAGTACTTC. Translating gives CAIPPVAKNIQYF.

This clone was observed once. The chain uses TRBV10-3 and TRBJ1-6; D unresolved. Trimming took 0 bases from V and 10 from J, leaving 13 bases between them. Germline loops: CDR1 ENHRY, CDR2 SYGVKD. CDR3 length equals 15 residues. CDR3 DNA sequence: TGTGCCATCAGTGAGTCCGCAGTCTTCAACTCACCCCTCCACTTT. It yields the protein CAISESAVFNSPLHF.

V gene TRBV27 combines with J gene TRBJ2-7, with D perhaps matching TRBD2 (6 bases). The length of the CDR3 is 15 residues. From germline, CDR1 is MNHEY and CDR2 SMNVEV (reference sequence). V dropped 6 bases and J dropped 1 base, with 16 bases sitting between them. CDR3 nucleotides: TGTGCCAGCAGACCTCTTGTAGCGGCTTCCTACGAGCAGTACTTC. Translation: CASRPLVAASYEQYF.

V and J are TRBV7-9 and TRBJ2-1; maybe TRBD2 (5 bases). The CDR3 extends over 14 amino acids. V was trimmed by 5 bases and J by 12 bases, leaving 20 bases between them. The germline V gene encodes CDR1 SEHNR and CDR2 FQNEAQ (reference sequence). CDR3 sequence reads: CASSPREGREGQFF. CDR3 sequence (DNA): TGTGCCAGCAGCCCCCGAGAGGGCCGCGAAGGGCAGTTCTTC.

The chain uses TRBV4-3 and TRBJ2-5; D is possibly TRBD2 (5 bases). In germline, CDR1 is LGHNA, CDR2 YSLEER. This CDR3 contains 17 residues. Trimming left V 0 bases short and J 5 bases short, with 19 bases between. This CDR3 is CASSQDSSGTIGETQYF. The CDR3 DNA follows: TGCGCCAGCAGCCAAGATTCAAGCGGAACTATTGGGGAGACCCAGTACTTC.

A remark on this clone: Other DNA sequences in the same sample also yield this CDR3. The V and J genes are TRBV14 and TRBJ2-7; 10 bases fit TRBD1. Germline assignment: CDR1 SGHDN and CDR2 FVKESK. The junction had 1 base not matched to a gene; V was cut back by 0 bases and J by 2 bases. CDR3 length: 15 residues. CDR3 protein: CASSQEGQGAYEQYF. CDR3 in DNA: TGTGCCAGCAGCCAAGAAGGACAGGGGGCCTACGAGCAGTACTTC.

The CDR3 coding sequence is TGTGCCAGCAGTAAACCCCCAGCCCTAGCGGGGGAGCAGTTCTTC. Protein sequence: CASSKPPALAGEQFF. The rearrangement uses TRBV6-5 and TRBJ2-1; 9 nucleotides match TRBD2. Per germline, CDR1 MNHEY and CDR2 SVGAGI. V dropped 5 bases and J dropped 10; count of bases not matched to a gene: 12. The CDR3 has 15 residues.

The chain uses TRBV7-8 and TRBJ2-1; TRBD2 matches at 11 bases. V shed 5 bases and J 0 bases; nucleotides not matched to a gene: 3. The CDR3 length is 16 residues. Germline lookup yields CDR1 SGHVS and CDR2 FQNEAQ. CDR3 region: CASSLGTSGSYNEQFF. The CDR3 DNA reads TGTGCCAGCAGCCTGGGGACTAGCGGCTCCTACAATGAGCAGTTCTTC.

The V and J genes are TRBV7-9 and TRBJ2-7; 7 bases are shared with TRBD1. Germline CDR1 and CDR2: SEHNR and FQNEAQ (reference sequence). V was pared by 5 bases and J by 10 bases, with 5 bases of the junction left unmatched. There are 11 residues in the CDR3. CDR3 sequence (DNA): TGTGCCAGCAGCATCCGGGACAGTCAGTACTTC. This gives the protein CASSIRDSQYF.

The rearrangement links TRBV19 to TRBJ1-2; 10 nucleotides match TRBD1. Germline V lookup: CDR1 LNHDA, CDR2 SQIVND (reference sequence). Trimming took 3 bases from V and 6 from J; bases not matched to a gene: 4. There are 14 residues in the CDR3. The CDR3 protein is CASSMGTGAHGYTF. As DNA, the CDR3 is TGTGCCAGTAGTATGGGGACAGGGGCGCATGGCTACACCTTC.

This chain joins TRBV9 and TRBJ2-2; TRBD2 matches at 11 bases. The junction had 14 bases not matched to a gene; V was cut back by 3 bases and J by 4 bases. There are 19 residues in the CDR3. CDR1 and CDR2 from the germline V gene are SGDLS and YYNGEE. CDR3 residues: CASSERKSSSGGLTGELFF. The CDR3 nucleotides read TGTGCCAGCAGCGAGAGGAAGTCGTCTAGCGGGGGGCTCACCGGGGAGCTGTTTTTT.

This chain links TRBV19 with TRBJ2-1; a weak D match, TRBD2 (6 bases). Per the germline V gene, CDR1 is LNHDA and CDR2 is SQIVND (reference sequence). The CDR3 is made up of 16 amino acids. The V gene lost 3 bases and the J gene lost 6 bases, with 18 bases spanning the gap. The CDR3 protein is CASSIGRESLFNEQFF. The CDR3 region has the DNA TGTGCCAGTAGTATCGGCCGGGAGTCACTTTTCAATGAGCAGTTCTTC.

This chain connects TRBV4-3 to TRBJ2-1; 14 nucleotides agree with TRBD2. This CDR3 is 17 amino acids long. Trimming cost V 5 bases and J 9 bases; bases outside gene matches: 12. Per the germline V gene, CDR1 is LGHNA and CDR2 is YSLEER. CDR3: CASSSMLGLAGGGEQFF. The CDR3 coding sequence is TGCGCCAGCAGCTCAATGCTCGGACTAGCGGGGGGAGGTGAGCAGTTCTTC.

The chain links TRBV6-1 to TRBJ1-6; possibly TRBD1 for D (6 bases). Germline-derived CDR1 and CDR2 are MNHNS and SASEGT. V lost 6 bases to trimming and J lost 9 bases, with 18 bases between them. The CDR3 is 15 amino acids. The CDR3: CASRPGTGLSSPLHF. The CDR3 DNA reads TGTGCCAGCAGACCGGGAACAGGGTTGAGTTCACCCCTCCACTTT.

The V and J genes are TRBV11-2 and TRBJ1-4, with TRBD1 matching over 7 bases. Germline V lookup: CDR1 SGHAT, CDR2 FQNNGV. The CDR3 sequence is 15 residues long. The J segment lost 5 bases and the V segment lost 5 bases, leaving 8 bases of the junction unmatched. The CDR3 DNA sequence: TGTGCCAGCAGCCCGAGACAGGGTCCGAATGAAAAACTGTTTTTT. This sequence encodes CASSPRQGPNEKLFF.

The genes are TRBV29-1 and TRBJ1-2; TRBD1 agrees at 7 bases. Germline-derived CDR1 and CDR2 are SQVTM and ANQGSEA. The V and J ends lost 6 bases and 4 bases, in that order; junction bases with no gene match: 8. The CDR3 extends over 13 amino acids. CDR3 amino acids: CSVAPRDSYGYTF. CDR3 nucleotide sequence: TGCAGCGTCGCCCCCCGGGACAGCTATGGCTACACCTTC.

This sequence joins TRBV6-6 and TRBJ2-7; TRBD2 matches 8 bases. The germline gives CDR1 MNHNY, CDR2 SVGAGI (reference sequence). CDR3 size: 15 residues. V lost 5 bases and J lost 1; bases outside the gene matches: 7. The CDR3 bases are TGTGCCAGCAGTGTAACTAGCGGAGATTCCTACGAGCAGTACTTC. As protein: CASSVTSGDSYEQYF.

The rearrangement joins TRBV6-1 to TRBJ1-1; no reliable D call. This CDR3 spans 16 amino acids. Germline CDR1 and CDR2: MNHNS and SASEGT. V lost 2 bases, J lost 2 bases, and 15 bases lay in between. The DNA for the CDR3 is TGTGCCAGCAGTGAATCCCCGGGGTGGGGAAACACTGAAGCTTTCTTT. As protein: CASSESPGWGNTEAFF.

The rearrangement uses TRBV7-3 and TRBJ2-3, with 8 bases lining up with TRBD2. V dropped 7 bases and J dropped 6; count of bases not matched to a gene: 6. Germline assignment: CDR1 SGHTA and CDR2 FQGTGA. The length of the CDR3 is 13 residues. CDR3 in DNA: TGTGCCAGCACTAGCGGGCCAGAGGATACGCAGTATTTT. This translates into CASTSGPEDTQYF.

The rearrangement uses TRBV21-1 and TRBJ2-7; the DNA was not compared with TRBD2, the D call given in the table. TRBV21-1 is tagged as a pseudogene. This CDR3 spans 17 amino acids. As DNA, the CDR3 is TGTGCCAGCAGCAAAGAAGGAGGCCAGCCTCCTCCCTACGAGCAGTACTTC. This gives the protein CASSKEGGQPPPYEQYF.

The chain employs TRBV9 and TRBJ2-3, with 9 bases aligning to TRBD1. Losses at the gene ends were 3 bases for V and 3 bases for J; bases not matched to a gene: 8. The CDR3 contains 16 residues. CDR1 and CDR2 (germline): SGDLS, YYNGEE. In DNA, the CDR3 is TGTGCCAGCAGCGCCATGAGCGGGACAGGGACAGATACGCAGTATTTT. Residues: CASSAMSGTGTDTQYF.

CDR3: CASSSISYEQYF. In DNA form, the CDR3 reads TGTGCCAGCAGCTCAATCAGCTACGAGCAGTACTTC. The genes are TRBV5-6 and TRBJ2-7; D is undetermined. The CDR3 is 12 residues long. The V end lost 3 bases, the J end lost 3 bases, and 7 bases lay between the germline ends. The germline gives CDR1 SGHDT, CDR2 YYEEEE.

The V and J genes are TRBV6-5 and TRBJ1-6; D is uncertain. This CDR3 comprises 13 residues. Germline V lookup: CDR1 MNHEY, CDR2 SVGAGI. V was pared by 2 bases and J by 8 bases, with 7 bases between. The chain's CDR3 is CASSYGRDSPLHF. CDR3 in DNA: TGTGCCAGCAGTTACGGTCGAGATTCACCCCTCCACTTT.

The chain has TRBV30 and TRBJ2-5; TRBD2 matches at 10 bases. Germline-derived CDR1 and CDR2 are GTSNPN and SVGIG (reference sequence). This CDR3 contains 14 residues. The J segment lost 5 bases and the V segment lost 5 bases, leaving 8 bases of the junction unmatched. The chain's CDR3 is CAWGSGRARETQYF. The CDR3 nucleotides read TGTGCCTGGGGGAGCGGGAGGGCCAGGGAGACCCAGTACTTC.

The chain employs TRBV27 and TRBJ2-7, with TRBD1 matching over 11 bases. This CDR3 is 15 amino acids long. V lost 3 bases to trimming and J lost 7 bases; unmatched junction nucleotides: 8. Per germline, CDR1 MNHEY and CDR2 SMNVEV (reference sequence). DNA of the CDR3: TGTGCCAGCAGTTTTAGCGGGACAGGGGGGAGTGAGCAGTACTTC. Its protein product is CASSFSGTGGSEQYF.

This chain links TRBV2 with TRBJ2-5, with D possibly TRBD1 on 5 matching bases. The CDR3 is made up of 14 amino acids. V was shortened by 6 bases and J by 5 bases, with 16 bases between the two germline ends. Per the germline V gene, CDR1 is SNHLY and CDR2 is FYNNEI. CDR3 sequence reads: CASRLPGLEETQYF. CDR3 coding DNA: TGTGCCAGCAGATTGCCAGGGCTGGAGGAGACCCAGTACTTC. The entire variable domain, with the rest obtained from reference TRBV2 and TRBJ2-5, is as follows: EPEVTQTPSHQVTQMGQEVILRCVPISNHLYFYWYRQILGQKVEFLVSFYNNEISEKSEIFDDQFSVERPDGSNFTLKIRSTKLEDSAMYFCASRLPGLEETQYFGPGTRLLVL.

CDR3 amino acids: CASSRTNQGSYEQYF. DNA for the CDR3: TGCGCCAGCAGCCGGACAAACCAGGGCTCCTACGAGCAGTACTTC. V gene TRBV5-1 combines with J gene TRBJ2-7, with D tentatively TRBD1 (5 bases). The CDR3 sequence is 15 residues long. Trimming took 4 bases from V and 0 from J, leaving 14 bases between them. Germline V gives CDR1 SGHRS, CDR2 YFSETQ.